This T cell receptor beta chain was identified during a study of blood T cell repertoires in COVID-19. Study-level information: PBMCs, B-cell-depleted T cells, or T cells provided the cDNA or gDNA that made up the material.

V lost 5 bases and J 3 bases, leaving 13 bases between the germline ends. Germline V lookup: CDR1 GTSNPN, CDR2 SVGIG (reference sequence). This CDR3 is 14 amino acids long. Original processing notes: Counts of nucleated cells, estimated from reference gene primer amplification, were obtained. Libraries were prepared by immunoSEQ multiplex PCR; TCRdb keeps only in-frame clonotypes and omits some of them. The V and J calls and the clone size are those of that table, but D and trimming were determined from the DNA. The profile covers 110,000 or so clones, with 87% appearing a single time and more than 2% taken by the ten largest. This clone was detected only a few times.

The clonotype comes from a woman between 50 and 59 years old with acute or convalescent COVID-19. What was sequenced was peripheral blood. The gene calls are TRBV30 and TRBJ2-2; a weak D match, TRBD2 (5 bases). CDR3 bases: TGTGCCTGGGATATCCGGGGAGACACCGGGGAGCTGTTTTTT. Encoded protein: CAWDIRGDTGELFF.